Described below is a single T cell receptor beta chain sequence and its context. Its antigen is not identified. Germline CDR1 reads MNHEY; CDR2 reads SMNVEV (reference sequence). The V and J ends lost 1 base and 4 bases respectively, with 13 bases between them. CDR3 length equals 16 residues. This sample is drawn from a study of cytomegalovirus exposure and HLA in healthy donors. Overall study findings and caveats: The classifier was said to identify cytomegalovirus status with high specificity and sensitivity. Sequencing artifact likely explains a cluster of highly shared sequence variants.

PCR was performed using 60 Vbeta and 13 Jbeta primers. The assay was immunoSEQ multiplex PCR, and TCRdb's table has in-frame clones only and misses some. The table shows approximately 220,000 clones, with about 80% occurring only once. The sequenced sample was PBMCs. The chain couples TRBV27 to TRBJ2-2; tentative D call: TRBD1 (6 bases). This TCR derives from a young man in good health and CMV-seronegative. As DNA, the CDR3 is TGTGCCAGCAGTTTATGGGTGGGACACCCCACCGGGGAGCTGTTTTTT. Translated, it gives CASSLWVGHPTGELFF.